This TCR beta chain is drawn from a study of cytomegalovirus exposure and HLA in healthy donors. About the research overall: A prior study identified 117 million unique TCR beta sequences from roughly 180 million T cells.

In regard to this clone: Its matching antigen is unknown.

The donors comprised healthy bone marrow donors. With 3 bases clipped from V and 2 bases from J, the junction kept 9 bases outside the gene matches. The CDR3 has 16 residues. From germline, CDR1 is MGHDK and CDR2 SYGVNS. The primer mix had 60 Vbeta and 13 Jbeta primers. TCRdb's copy holds only in-frame clones and misses some; the assay was immunoSEQ multiplex PCR. The table has some 160,000 clones, around three quarters seen once; the top ten hold 5% to 7%. Overall study results and limits: Later genetic work tied a missense DCLRE1C variant to beta-chain V and J trimming. In an earlier analysis, about 90% or about 30%: the productive usage of most TCR beta V segments.

The sequence derives from a man aged 40-50 years in good health and CMV-seronegative. The rearrangement links TRBV25-1 to TRBJ1-2; 7 positions match TRBD1. Sequencing was done on a sample of PBMCs. CDR3 nucleotides: TGTGCCAGCAGTGACCCTTGGGCAGGGGGAAACTATGGCTACACCTTC. It translates to CASSDPWAGGNYGYTF.